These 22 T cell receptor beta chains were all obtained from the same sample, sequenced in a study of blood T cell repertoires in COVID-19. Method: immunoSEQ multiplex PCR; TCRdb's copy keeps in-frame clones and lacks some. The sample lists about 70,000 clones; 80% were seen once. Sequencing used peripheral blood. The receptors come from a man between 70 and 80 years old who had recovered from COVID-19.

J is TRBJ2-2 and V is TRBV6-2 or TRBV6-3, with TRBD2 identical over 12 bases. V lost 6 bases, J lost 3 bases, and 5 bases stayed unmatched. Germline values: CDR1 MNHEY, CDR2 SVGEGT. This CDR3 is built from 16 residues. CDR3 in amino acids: CASSLLAGGYTGELFF. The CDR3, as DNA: TGTGCCAGCAGCCTACTAGCGGGAGGTTACACCGGGGAGCTGTTTTTT.

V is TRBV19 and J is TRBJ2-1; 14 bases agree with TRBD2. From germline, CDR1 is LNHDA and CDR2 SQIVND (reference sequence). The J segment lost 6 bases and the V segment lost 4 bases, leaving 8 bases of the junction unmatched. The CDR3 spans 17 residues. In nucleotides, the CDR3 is TGTGCCAGTAGTACCAGCTCCGGGACTAGCGGGAGCAATGAGCAGTTCTTC. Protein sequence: CASSTSSGTSGSNEQFF. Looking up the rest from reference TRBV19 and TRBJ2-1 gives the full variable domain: DGGITQSPKYLFRKEGQNVTLSCEQNLNHDAMYWYRQDPGQGLRLIYYSQIVNDFQKGDIAEGYSVSREKKESFPLTVTSAQKNPTAFYLCASSTSSGTSGSNEQFFGPGTRLTVL.

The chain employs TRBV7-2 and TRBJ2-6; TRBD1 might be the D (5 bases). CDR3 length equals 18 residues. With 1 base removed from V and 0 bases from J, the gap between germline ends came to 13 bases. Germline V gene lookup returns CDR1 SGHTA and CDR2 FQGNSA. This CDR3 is CASSLDRTGLSGANVLTF. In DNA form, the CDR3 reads TGTGCCAGCAGCTTAGATCGCACAGGTCTCTCTGGGGCCAACGTCCTGACTTTC.

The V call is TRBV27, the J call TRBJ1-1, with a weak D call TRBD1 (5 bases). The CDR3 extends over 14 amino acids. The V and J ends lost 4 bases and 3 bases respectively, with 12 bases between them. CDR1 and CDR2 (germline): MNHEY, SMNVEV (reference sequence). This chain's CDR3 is CASSSGQGHTEAFF. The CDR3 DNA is TGTGCCAGCAGTTCTGGTCAGGGTCACACTGAAGCTTTCTTT.

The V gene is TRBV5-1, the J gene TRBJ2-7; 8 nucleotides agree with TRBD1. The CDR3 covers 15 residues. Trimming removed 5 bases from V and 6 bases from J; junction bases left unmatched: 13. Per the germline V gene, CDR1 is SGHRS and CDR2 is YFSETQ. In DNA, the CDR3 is TGCGCCAGCAGTTCTAACCAGGGGGCGTATGGCGAGCAGTACTTC. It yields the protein CASSSNQGAYGEQYF. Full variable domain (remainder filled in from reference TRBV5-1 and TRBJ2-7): KAGVTQTPRYLIKTRGQQVTLSCSPISGHRSVSWYQQTPGQGLQFLFEYFSETQRNKGNFPGRFSGRQFSNSRSEMNVSTLELGDSALYLCASSSNQGAYGEQYFGPGTRLTVT.

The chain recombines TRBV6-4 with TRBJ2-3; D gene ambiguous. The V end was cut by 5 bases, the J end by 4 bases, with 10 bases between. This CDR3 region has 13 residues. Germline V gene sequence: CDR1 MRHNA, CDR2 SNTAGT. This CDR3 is CASSSSNADTQYF. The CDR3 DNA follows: TGTGCCAGCAGTTCTTCTAACGCAGATACGCAGTATTTT.

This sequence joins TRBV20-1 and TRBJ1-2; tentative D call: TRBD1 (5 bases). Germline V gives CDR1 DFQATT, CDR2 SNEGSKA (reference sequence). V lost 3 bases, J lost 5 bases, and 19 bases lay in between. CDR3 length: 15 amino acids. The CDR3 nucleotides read TGCAGTGCTAGTCTTGCGATAAACGCAGGGTATGGCTACACCTTC. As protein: CSASLAINAGYGYTF.

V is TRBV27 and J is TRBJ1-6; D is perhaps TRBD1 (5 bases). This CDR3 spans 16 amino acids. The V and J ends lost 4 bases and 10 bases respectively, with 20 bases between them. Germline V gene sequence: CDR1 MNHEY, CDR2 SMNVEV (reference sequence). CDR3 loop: CASSSLNQGRRSPLHF. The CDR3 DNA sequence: TGTGCCAGCAGTTCGCTCAATCAGGGTCGCCGCTCACCCCTCCACTTT.

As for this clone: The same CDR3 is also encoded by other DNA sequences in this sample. For the CDR3, the DNA is TGTGCCAGCAGCGTAGGATCGAGTTTGAACACTGAAGCTTTCTTT. This codes for CASSVGSSLNTEAFF. This chain uses TRBV9 with TRBJ1-1; D unclear. This CDR3 region has 15 residues. V dropped 0 bases and J dropped 0 bases, with 9 bases sitting between them. CDR1 is SGDLS, CDR2 YYNGEE, per germline.

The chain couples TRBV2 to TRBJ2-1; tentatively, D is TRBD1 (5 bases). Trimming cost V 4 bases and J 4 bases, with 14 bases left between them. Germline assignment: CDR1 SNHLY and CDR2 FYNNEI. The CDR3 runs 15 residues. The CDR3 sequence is CASSAGTGRYNEQFF. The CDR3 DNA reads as TGTGCCAGCAGTGCGGGCACAGGCAGATACAATGAGCAGTTCTTC. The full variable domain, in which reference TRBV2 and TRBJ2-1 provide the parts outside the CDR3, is EPEVTQTPSHQVTQMGQEVILRCVPISNHLYFYWYRQILGQKVEFLVSFYNNEISEKSEIFDDQFSVERPDGSNFTLKIRSTKLEDSAMYFCASSAGTGRYNEQFFGPGTRLTVL.

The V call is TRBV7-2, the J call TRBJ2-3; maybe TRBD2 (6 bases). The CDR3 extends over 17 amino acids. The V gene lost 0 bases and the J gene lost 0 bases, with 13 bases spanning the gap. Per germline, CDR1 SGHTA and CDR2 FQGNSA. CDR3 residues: CASSLAGVADSTDTQYF. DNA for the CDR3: TGTGCCAGCAGCTTAGCAGGAGTAGCGGATAGCACAGATACGCAGTATTTT. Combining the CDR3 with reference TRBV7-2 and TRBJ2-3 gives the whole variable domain GAGVSQSPSNKVTEKGKDVELRCDPISGHTALYWYRQSLGQGLEFLIYFQGNSAPDKSGLPSDRFSAERTGGSVSTLTIQRTQQEDSAVYLCASSLAGVADSTDTQYFGPGTRLTVL.

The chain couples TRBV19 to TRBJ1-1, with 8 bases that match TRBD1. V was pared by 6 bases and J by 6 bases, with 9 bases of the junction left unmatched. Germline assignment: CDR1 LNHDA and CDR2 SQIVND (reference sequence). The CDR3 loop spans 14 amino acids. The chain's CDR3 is CASRKGQVGSEAFF. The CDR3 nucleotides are TGTGCCAGTAGAAAGGGACAGGTTGGCTCTGAAGCTTTCTTT.

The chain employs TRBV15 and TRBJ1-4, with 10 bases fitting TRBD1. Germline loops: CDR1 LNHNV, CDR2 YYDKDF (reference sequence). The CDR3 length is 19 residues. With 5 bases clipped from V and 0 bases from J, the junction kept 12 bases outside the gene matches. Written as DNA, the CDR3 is TGTGCCACCAGCGCGCAAGGACAGGGGGTCGGTGCAACTAATGAAAAACTGTTTTTT. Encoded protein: CATSAQGQGVGATNEKLFF.

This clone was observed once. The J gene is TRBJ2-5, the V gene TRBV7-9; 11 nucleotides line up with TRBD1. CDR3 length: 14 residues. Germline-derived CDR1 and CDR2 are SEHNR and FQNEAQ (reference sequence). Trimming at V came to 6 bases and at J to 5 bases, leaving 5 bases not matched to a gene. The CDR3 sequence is CASRGQGARETQYF. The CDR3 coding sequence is TGTGCCAGCAGAGGACAGGGGGCACGGGAGACCCAGTACTTC.

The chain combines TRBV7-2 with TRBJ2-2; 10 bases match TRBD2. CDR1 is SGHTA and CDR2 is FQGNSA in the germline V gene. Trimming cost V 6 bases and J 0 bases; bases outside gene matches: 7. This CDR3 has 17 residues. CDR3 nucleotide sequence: TGTGCCAGCAGACTCCTTGGACTAGCGGCGAACACCGGGGAGCTGTTTTTT. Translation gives CASRLLGLAANTGELFF.

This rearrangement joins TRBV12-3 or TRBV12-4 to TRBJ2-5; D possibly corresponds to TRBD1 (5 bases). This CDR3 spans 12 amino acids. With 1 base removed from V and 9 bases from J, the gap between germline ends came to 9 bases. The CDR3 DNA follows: TGTGCCAGCAGTTTAGGGGGCATTTCCCAGTACTTC. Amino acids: CASSLGGISQYF.

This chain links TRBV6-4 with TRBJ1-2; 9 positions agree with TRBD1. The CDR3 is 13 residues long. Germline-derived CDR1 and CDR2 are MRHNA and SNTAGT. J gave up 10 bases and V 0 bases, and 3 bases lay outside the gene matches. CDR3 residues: CASSDSRTGDYTF. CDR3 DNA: TGTGCCAGCAGTGACTCGCGGACAGGGGACTACACCTTC.

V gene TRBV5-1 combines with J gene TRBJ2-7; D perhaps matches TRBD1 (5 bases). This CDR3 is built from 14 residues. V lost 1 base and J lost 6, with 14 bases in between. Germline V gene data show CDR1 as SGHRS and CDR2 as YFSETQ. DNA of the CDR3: TGCGCCAGCAGCTTGTTGGGCAGGGCGGCCGAGCAGTACTTC. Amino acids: CASSLLGRAAEQYF.

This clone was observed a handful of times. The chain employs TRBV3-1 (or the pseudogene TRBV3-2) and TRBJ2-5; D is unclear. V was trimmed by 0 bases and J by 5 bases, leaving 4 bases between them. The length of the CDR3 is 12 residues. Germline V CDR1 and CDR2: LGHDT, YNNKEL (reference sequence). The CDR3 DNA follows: TGTGCCAGCAGCCAAGAGGAGGAGACCCAGTACTTC. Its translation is CASSQEEETQYF.

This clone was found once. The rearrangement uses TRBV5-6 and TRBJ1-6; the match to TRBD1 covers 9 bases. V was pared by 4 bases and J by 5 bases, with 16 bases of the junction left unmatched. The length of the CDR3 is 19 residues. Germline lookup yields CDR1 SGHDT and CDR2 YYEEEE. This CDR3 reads CASSLLGQGVPPDNSPLHF. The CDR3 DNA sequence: TGTGCCAGCAGCCTTTTGGGACAGGGAGTTCCTCCTGATAATTCACCCCTCCACTTT.

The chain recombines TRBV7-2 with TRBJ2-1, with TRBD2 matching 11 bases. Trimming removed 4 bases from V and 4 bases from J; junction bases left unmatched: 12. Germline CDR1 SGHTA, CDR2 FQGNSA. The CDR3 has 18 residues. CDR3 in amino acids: CASSSRSGTSGGYNEQFF. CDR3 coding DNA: TGTGCCAGCAGCTCCCGTAGTGGGACTAGCGGAGGTTACAATGAGCAGTTCTTC.

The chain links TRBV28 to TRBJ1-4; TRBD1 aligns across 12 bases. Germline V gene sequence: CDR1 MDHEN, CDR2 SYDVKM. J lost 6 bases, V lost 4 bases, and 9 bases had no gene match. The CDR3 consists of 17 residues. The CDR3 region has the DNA TGTGCCAGCAGTTCCGGGACAGGGGGCCGTTTGGATGAAAAACTGTTTTTT. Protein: CASSSGTGGRLDEKLFF.